This TCR beta chain was profiled in a study of T cell clonotyping in hematopoietic cell transplantation. The method was immunoSEQ multiplex PCR; TCRdb's version includes in-frame clones alone and lacks a portion of them. This sample has about 9,400 clones, with 75% to 80% found just once. Trimming pared 0 bases from V and 2 bases from J, leaving 10 bases between. The CDR3 covers 15 residues. Germline V gives CDR1 SGHTA, CDR2 FQGTGA. This TCR was sampled from a male patient aged 35 to 55 who had an allogeneic stem cell transplant from a related donor, so the T cells may come from the graft donor. Some clones in this sample may be carry-over from other donors' samples. The material was PBMCs, obtained 180 days after allogeneic stem cell transplant. The chain uses TRBV7-3 and TRBJ1-2; no definite D call. CDR3 sequence: CASSLTSGSNYGYTF. The CDR3 nucleotides are TGTGCCAGCAGCTTAACGTCTGGCAGCAACTATGGCTACACCTTC.